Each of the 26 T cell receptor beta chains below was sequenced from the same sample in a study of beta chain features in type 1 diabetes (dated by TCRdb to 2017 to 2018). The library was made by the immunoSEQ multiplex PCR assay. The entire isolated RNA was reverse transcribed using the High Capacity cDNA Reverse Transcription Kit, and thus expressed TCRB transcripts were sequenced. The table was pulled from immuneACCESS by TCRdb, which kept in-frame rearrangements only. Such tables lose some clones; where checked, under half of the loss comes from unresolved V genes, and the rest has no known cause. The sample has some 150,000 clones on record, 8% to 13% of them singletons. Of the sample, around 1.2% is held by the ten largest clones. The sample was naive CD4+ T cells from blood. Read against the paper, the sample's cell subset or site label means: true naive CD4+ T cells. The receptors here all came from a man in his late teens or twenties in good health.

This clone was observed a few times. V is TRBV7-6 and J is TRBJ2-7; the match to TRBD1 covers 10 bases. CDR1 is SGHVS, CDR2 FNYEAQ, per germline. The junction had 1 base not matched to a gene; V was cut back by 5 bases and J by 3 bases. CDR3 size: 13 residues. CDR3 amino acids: CASSRDRGYEQYF. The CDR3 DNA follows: TGTGCCAGCAGCCGGGACAGGGGCTACGAGCAGTACTTC.

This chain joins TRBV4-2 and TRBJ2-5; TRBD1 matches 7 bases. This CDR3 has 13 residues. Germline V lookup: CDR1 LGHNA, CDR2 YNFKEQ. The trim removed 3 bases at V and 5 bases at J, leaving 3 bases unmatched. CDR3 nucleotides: TGTGCCAGCAGCCAGACAGGGACGGAGACCCAGTACTTC. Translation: CASSQTGTETQYF.

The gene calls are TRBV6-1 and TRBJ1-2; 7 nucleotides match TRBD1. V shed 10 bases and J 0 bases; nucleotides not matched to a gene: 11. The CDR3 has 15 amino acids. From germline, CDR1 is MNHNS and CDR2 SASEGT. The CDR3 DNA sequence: TGTGCCACCGAGCCAGGGACAGCCCCTAACTATGGCTACACCTTC. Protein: CATEPGTAPNYGYTF.

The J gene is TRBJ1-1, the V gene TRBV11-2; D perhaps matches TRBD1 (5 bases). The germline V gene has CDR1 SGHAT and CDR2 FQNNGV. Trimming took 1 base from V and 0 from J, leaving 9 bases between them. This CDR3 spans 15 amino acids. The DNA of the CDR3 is TGTGCCAGCAGCTTAGGACAGATAATGAACACTGAAGCTTTCTTT. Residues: CASSLGQIMNTEAFF.

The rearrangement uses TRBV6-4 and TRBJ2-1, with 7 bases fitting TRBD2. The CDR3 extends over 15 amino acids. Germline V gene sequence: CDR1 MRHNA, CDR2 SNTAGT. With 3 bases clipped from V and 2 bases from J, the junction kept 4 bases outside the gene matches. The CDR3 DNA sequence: TGTGCCAGCAGTGAGGCTAGCGGACCCTACAATGAGCAGTTCTTC. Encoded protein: CASSEASGPYNEQFF.

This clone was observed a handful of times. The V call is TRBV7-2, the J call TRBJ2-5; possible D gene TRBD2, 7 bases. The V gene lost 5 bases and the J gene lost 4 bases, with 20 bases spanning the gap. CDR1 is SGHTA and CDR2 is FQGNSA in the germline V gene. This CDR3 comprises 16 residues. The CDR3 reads CASSLLVGGGAETQYF. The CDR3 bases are TGTGCCAGCAGCCTCTTAGTGGGGGGGGGCGCAGAGACCCAGTACTTC.

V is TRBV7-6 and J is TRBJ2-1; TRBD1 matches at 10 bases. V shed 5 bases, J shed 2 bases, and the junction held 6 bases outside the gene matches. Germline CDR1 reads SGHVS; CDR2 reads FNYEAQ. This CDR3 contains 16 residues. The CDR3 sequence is CASSLSGTGAYNEQFF. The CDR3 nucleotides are TGTGCCAGCAGCCTAAGTGGGACAGGGGCCTACAATGAGCAGTTCTTC.

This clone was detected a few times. CDR3 loop: CASSPFAGQGSYEQYF. The CDR3 nucleotides read TGTGCCAGCTCACCATTTGCTGGACAGGGCTCCTACGAGCAGTACTTC. The chain is built from TRBV18 and TRBJ2-7; TRBD1 aligns across 8 bases. CDR1 and CDR2 (germline): KGHSH, LQKENI. The CDR3 totals 16 residues. After removal of 2 bases from V and 0 bases from J, the junction contained 6 bases not matched to a gene.

CDR3 nucleotides: TGTGCCAGCAGCCTTTGGACAGGGGCAGATACGCAGTATTTT. It codes for CASSLWTGADTQYF. This chain connects TRBV7-9 to TRBJ2-3; 9 bases agree with TRBD1. Germline CDR1 reads SEHNR; CDR2 reads FQNEAQ (reference sequence). The V segment lost 5 bases and the J segment 4 bases; nucleotides outside the gene matches: 4. CDR3 length equals 14 residues.

CDR3 region: CSVEGELAGRQETQYF. DNA for the CDR3: TGCAGCGTTGAAGGCGAACTAGCGGGGCGTCAAGAGACCCAGTACTTC. The V gene is TRBV29-1, the J gene TRBJ2-5; 10 nucleotides line up with TRBD2. Trimming at V came to 1 base and at J to 2 bases, leaving 7 bases not matched to a gene. The CDR3 spans 16 residues. Germline V CDR1 and CDR2: SQVTM, ANQGSEA. The whole variable domain, remainder taken from reference TRBV29-1 and TRBJ2-5, is SAVISQKPSRDICQRGTSLTIQCQVDSQVTMMFWYRQQPGQSLTLIATANQGSEATYESGFVIDKFPISRPNLTFSTLTVSNMSPEDSSIYLCSVEGELAGRQETQYFGPGTRLLVL.

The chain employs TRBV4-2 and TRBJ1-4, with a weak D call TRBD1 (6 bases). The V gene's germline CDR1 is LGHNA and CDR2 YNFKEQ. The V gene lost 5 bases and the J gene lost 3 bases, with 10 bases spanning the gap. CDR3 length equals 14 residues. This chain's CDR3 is CASSAGQSNEKLFF. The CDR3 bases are TGTGCCAGCAGCGCCGGACAGTCTAATGAAAAACTGTTTTTT.

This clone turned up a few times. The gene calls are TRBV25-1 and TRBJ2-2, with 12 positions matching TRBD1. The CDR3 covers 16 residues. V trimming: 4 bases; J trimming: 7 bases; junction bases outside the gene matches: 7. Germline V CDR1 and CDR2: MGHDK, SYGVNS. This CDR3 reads CASSGRDRGHSGELFF. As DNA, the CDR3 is TGTGCCAGCAGTGGCCGGGACAGGGGGCATAGCGGGGAGCTGTTTTTT.

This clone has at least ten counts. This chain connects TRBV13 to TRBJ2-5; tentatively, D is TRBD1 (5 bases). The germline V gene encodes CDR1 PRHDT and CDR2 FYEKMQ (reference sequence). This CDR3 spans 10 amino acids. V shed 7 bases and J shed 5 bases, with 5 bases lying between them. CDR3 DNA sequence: TGTGCCAGCAAGGGGGAGACCCAGTACTTC. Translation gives CASKGETQYF.

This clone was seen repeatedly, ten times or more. CDR3 DNA sequence: TGCAGCGTTGGCGACAGGGCAACGAACACCGGGGAGCTGTTTTTT. This sequence encodes CSVGDRATNTGELFF. The chain joins TRBV29-1 to TRBJ2-2; TRBD1 agrees at 7 bases. Germline assignment: CDR1 SQVTM and CDR2 ANQGSEA. V shed 4 bases and J 0 bases; nucleotides not matched to a gene: 5. The CDR3 has 15 amino acids.

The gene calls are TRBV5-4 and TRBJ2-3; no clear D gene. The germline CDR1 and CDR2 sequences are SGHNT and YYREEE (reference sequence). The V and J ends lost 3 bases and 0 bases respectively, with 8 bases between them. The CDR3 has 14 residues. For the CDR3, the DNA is TGTGCCAGCAGCTCCACACAAAGCACAGATACGCAGTATTTT. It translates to CASSSTQSTDTQYF.

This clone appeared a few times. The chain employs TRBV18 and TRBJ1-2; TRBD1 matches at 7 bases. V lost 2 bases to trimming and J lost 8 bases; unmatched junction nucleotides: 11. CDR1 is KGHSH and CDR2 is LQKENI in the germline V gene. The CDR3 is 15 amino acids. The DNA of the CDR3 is TGTGCCAGCTCACCAACAGGGGAACAAGCGATGGGCTACACCTTC. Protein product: CASSPTGEQAMGYTF.

CDR3 nucleotide sequence: TGTGCCATCAGTGAGGAGGGGGCAATCTACGAGCAGTACTTC. It yields the protein CAISEEGAIYEQYF. This chain links TRBV10-3 with TRBJ2-7; 7 nucleotides match TRBD1. The junction had 4 bases not matched to a gene; V was cut back by 2 bases and J by 3 bases. Germline V gene sequence: CDR1 ENHRY, CDR2 SYGVKD. The CDR3 spans 14 residues.

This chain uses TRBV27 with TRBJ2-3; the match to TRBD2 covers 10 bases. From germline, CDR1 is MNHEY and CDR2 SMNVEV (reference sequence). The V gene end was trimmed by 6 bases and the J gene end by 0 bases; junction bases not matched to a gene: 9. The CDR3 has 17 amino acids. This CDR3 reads CASSPRTSGTSTDTQYF. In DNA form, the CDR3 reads TGTGCCAGCAGCCCCCGGACTAGCGGCACTAGCACAGATACGCAGTATTTT.

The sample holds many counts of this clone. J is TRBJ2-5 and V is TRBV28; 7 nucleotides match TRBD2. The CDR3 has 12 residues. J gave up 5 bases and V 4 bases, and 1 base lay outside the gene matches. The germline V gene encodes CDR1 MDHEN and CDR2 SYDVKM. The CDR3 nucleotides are TGTGCCAGCAGTTCCGGGGGGGAGACCCAGTACTTC. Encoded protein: CASSSGGETQYF.

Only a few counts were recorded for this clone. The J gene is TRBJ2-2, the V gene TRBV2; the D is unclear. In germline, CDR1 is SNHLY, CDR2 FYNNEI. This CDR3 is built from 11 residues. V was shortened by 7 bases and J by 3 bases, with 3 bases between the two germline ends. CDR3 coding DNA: TGTGCCAGCACATACACCGGGGAGCTGTTTTTT. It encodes CASTYTGELFF.

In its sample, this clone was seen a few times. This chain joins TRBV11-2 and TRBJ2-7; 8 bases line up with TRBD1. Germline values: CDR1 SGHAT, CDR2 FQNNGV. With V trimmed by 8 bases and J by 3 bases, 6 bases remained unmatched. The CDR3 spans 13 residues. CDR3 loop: CASRTGWYYEQYF. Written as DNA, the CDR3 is TGTGCCAGCCGGACAGGGTGGTACTACGAGCAGTACTTC.

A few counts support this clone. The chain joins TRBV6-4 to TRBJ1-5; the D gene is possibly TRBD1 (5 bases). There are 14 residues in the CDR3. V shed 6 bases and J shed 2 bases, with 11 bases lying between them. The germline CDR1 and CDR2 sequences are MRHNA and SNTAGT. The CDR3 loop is CASSPGGGNQPQHF. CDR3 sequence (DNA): TGTGCCAGCAGCCCGGGAGGGGGCAATCAGCCCCAGCATTTT.

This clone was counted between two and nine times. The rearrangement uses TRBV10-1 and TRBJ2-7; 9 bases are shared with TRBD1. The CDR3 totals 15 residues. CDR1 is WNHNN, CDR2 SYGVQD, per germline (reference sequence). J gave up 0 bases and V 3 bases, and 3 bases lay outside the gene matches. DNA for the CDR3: TGCGCCAGCAGTGACGGGACAGGGAGCTCCTACGAGCAGTACTTC. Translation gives CASSDGTGSSYEQYF.

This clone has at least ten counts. Written as DNA, the CDR3 is TGTGCCAGCAGCGGGAGCTACGAGCAGTACTTC. It is translated as CASSGSYEQYF. This chain links TRBV6-1 with TRBJ2-7; a weak D match, TRBD2 (6 bases). Between the trimmed V and J ends, which lost 6 bases and 3 bases, there was a span of 6 bases. The V gene's germline CDR1 is MNHNS and CDR2 SASEGT. The CDR3 contains 11 residues.

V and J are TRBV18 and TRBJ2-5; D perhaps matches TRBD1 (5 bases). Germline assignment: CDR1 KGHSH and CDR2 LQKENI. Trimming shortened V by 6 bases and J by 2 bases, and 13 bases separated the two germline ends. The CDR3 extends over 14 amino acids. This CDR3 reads CASSRGRTQETQYF. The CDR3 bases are TGTGCCAGCTCCCGTGGACGGACACAAGAGACCCAGTACTTC.

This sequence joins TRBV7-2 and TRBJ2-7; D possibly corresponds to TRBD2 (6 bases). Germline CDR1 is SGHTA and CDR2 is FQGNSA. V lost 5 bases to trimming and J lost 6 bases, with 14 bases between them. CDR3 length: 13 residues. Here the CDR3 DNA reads TGTGCCAGCAGCCCCAGGGAGGCGGGCGAGCAGTACTTC. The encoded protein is CASSPREAGEQYF.